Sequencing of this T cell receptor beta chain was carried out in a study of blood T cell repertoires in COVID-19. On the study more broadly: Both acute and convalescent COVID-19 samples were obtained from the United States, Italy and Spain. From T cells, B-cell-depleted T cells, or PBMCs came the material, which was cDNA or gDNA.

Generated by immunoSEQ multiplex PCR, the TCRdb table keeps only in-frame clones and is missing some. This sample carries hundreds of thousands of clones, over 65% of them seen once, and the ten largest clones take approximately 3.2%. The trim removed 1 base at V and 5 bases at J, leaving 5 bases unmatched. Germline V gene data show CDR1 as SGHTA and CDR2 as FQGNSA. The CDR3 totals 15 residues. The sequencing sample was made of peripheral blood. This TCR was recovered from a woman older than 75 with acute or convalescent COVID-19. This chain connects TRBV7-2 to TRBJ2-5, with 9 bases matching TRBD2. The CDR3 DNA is TGTGCCAGCAGCTTAGTGCGCAGCGGGGGGGAGACCCAGTACTTC. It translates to CASSLVRSGGETQYF.